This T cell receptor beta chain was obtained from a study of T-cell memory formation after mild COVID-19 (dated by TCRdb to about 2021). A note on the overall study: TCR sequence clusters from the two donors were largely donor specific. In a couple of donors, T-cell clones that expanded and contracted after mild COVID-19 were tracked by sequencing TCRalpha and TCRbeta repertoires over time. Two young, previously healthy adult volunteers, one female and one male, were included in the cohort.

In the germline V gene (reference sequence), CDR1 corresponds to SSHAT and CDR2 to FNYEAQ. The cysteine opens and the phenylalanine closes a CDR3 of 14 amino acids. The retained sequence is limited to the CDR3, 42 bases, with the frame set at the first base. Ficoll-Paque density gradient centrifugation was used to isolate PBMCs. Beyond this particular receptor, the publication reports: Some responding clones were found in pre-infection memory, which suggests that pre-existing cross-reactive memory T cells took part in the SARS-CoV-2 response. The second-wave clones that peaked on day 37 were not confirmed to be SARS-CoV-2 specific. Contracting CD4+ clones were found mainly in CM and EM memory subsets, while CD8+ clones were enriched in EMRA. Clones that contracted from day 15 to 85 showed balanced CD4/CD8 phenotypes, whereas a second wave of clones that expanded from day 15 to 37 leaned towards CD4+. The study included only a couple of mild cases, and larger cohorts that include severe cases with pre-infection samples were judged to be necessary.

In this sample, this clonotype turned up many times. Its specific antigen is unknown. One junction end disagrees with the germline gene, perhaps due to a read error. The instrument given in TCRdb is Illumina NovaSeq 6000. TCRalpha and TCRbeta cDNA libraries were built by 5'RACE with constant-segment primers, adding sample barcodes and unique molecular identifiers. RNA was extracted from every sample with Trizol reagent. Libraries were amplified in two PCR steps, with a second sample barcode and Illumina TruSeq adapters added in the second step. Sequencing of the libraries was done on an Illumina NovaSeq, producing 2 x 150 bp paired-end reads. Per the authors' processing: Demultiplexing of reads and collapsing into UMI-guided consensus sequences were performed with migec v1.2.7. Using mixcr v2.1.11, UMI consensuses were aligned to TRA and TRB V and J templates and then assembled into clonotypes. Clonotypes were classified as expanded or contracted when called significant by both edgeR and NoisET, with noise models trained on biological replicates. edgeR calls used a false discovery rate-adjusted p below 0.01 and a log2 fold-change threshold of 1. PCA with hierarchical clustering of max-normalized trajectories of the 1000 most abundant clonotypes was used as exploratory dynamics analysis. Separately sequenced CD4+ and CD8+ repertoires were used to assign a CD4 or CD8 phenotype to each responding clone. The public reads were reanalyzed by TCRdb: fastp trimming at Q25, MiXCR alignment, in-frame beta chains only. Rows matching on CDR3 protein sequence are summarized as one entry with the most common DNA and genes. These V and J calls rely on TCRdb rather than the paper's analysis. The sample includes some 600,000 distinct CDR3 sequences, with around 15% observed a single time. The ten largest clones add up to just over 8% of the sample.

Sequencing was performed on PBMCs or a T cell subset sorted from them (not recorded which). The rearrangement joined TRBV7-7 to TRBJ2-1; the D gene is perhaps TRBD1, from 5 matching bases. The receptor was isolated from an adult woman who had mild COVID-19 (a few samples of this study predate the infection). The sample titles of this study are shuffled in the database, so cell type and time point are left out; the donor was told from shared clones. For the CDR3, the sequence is CASSLEVGQNEQFF. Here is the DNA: TGTGCTAGCAGCTTAGAAGTGGGGCAAAATGAGCAGTTCTTC.